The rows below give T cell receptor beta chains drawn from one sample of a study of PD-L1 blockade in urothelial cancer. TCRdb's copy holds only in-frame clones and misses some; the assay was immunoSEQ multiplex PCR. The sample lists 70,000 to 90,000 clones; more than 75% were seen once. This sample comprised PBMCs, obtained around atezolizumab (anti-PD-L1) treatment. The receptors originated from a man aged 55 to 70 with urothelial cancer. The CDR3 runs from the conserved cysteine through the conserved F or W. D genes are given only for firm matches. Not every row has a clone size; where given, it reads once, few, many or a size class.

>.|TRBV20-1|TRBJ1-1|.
CSAVQPTEAFF
TGCAGTGCGGTACAACCCACTGAAGCTTTCTTT
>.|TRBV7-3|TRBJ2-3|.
CASSLAGQPSDTQYF
TGTGCCAGCAGCTTAGCGGGACAGCCCTCAGATACGCAGTATTTT
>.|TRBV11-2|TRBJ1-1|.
CASSYRETDTEAFF
TGTGCCAGCAGCTACCGGGAGACGGACACTGAAGCTTTCTTT
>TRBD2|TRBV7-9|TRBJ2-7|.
CASSLDGGGPYEQYF
TGTGCCAGCAGCTTAGACGGGGGAGGGCCTTACGAGCAGTACTTC
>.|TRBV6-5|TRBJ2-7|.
CASSLTGDTYEQYF
TGTGCCAGCAGTTTGACAGGCGATACCTACGAGCAGTACTTC
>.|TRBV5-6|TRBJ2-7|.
CASSLDPEYEQYF
TGTGCCAGCAGCTTGGACCCAGAATACGAGCAGTACTTC
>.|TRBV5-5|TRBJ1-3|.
CASSLKDSSGNTIYF
TGTGCCAGCAGCTTGAAGGACAGCTCTGGAAACACCATATATTTT
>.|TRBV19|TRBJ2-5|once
CASSIGGIGAGSSAQETQYF
TGTGCCAGTAGTATTGGAGGGATCGGGGCGGGGTCCAGCGCCCAAGAGACCCAGTACTTC
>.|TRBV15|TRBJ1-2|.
CATSRPDSRGGYTF
TGTGCCACCAGCAGACCCGACAGCCGAGGAGGCTACACCTTC
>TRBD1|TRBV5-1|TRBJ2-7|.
CASTLRTGSYEQYF
TGCGCCAGCACCCTGCGGACAGGGTCGTACGAGCAGTACTTC
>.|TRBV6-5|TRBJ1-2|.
CASSYTMGGFYGYTF
TGTGCCAGCAGTTACACCATGGGGGGTTTTTATGGCTACACCTTC
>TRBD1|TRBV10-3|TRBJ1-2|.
CAISESGTGRGYGYTF
TGTGCCATCAGTGAGTCGGGGACAGGGCGGGGCTATGGCTACACCTTC
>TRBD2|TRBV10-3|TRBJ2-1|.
CANSPGLAGVNEQFF
TGTGCCAACTCGCCGGGACTAGCGGGAGTAAACGAGCAGTTCTTC
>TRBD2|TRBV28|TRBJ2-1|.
CASRWGGRSYNEQFF
TGTGCCAGCAGATGGGGAGGGAGGTCCTACAATGAGCAGTTCTTC
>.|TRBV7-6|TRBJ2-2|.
CASSPDRIGTGELFF
TGTGCCAGCAGTCCCGACAGGATTGGCACCGGGGAGCTGTTTTTT
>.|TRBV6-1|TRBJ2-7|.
CASSTLRSYEQYF
TGTGCCAGCAGTACTTTGCGGAGCTACGAGCAGTACTTC
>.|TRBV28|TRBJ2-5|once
CASSPPVGNQETQYF
TGTGCCAGCAGCCCGCCCGTGGGCAACCAAGAGACCCAGTACTTC
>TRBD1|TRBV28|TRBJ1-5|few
CASRADRGYQPQHF
TGTGCCAGCAGGGCCGACAGGGGGTATCAGCCCCAGCATTTT
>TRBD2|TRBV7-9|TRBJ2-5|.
CASSVGGTSGEETQYF
TGTGCCAGCAGCGTCGGGGGGACTAGCGGGGAAGAGACCCAGTACTTC
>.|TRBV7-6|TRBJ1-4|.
CASSSNGGALFF
TGTGCCAGCAGCTCAAACGGTGGGGCACTGTTTTTT
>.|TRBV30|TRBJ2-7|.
CAWSGTASVQYF
TGTGCCTGGAGTGGGACAGCCTCGGTGCAGTACTTC
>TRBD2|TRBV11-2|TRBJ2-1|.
CASSPSLLAGVRNEQFF
TGTGCCAGCAGCCCCTCTCTTCTAGCGGGAGTCCGGAATGAGCAGTTCTTC
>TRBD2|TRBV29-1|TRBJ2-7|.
CSVRTSGAYEQYF
TGCAGCGTTAGGACTAGCGGGGCCTACGAGCAGTACTTC
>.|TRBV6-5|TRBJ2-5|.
CASSYAGQSWETQYF
TGTGCCAGCAGTTACGCGGGACAGAGCTGGGAGACCCAGTACTTC
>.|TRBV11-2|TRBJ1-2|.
CASSSEIRLGYGYTF
TGTGCCAGCAGCTCCGAGATTCGACTCGGCTATGGCTACACCTTC
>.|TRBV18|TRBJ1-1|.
CASSPNSGGDTEAFF
TGTGCCAGCTCACCAAATTCGGGCGGGGACACTGAAGCTTTCTTT
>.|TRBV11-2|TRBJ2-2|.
CASSSRTEKNTGELFF
TGTGCCAGCAGCTCTCGGACAGAGAAGAACACCGGGGAGCTGTTTTTT
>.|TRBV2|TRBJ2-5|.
CASSFEQTQYF
TGTGCCAGCAGTTTCGAGCAGACCCAGTACTTC
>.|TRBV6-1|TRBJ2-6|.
CASTGGAGANVLTF
TGTGCCAGCACTGGAGGGGCTGGGGCCAACGTCCTGACTTTC
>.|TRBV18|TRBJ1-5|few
CASSPGPNQPQHF
TGTGCCAGCTCACCAGGGCCCAATCAGCCCCAGCATTTT
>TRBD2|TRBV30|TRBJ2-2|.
CAWTGRAGELFF
TGTGCCTGGACAGGGAGGGCCGGGGAGCTGTTTTTT
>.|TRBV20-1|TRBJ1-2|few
CSARQGPGYTF
TGCAGTGCTAGGCAGGGGCCCGGCTACACCTTC
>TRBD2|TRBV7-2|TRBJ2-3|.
CASSLAGTSGRTDTQYF
TGTGCCAGCAGCTTAGCCGGGACTAGCGGCCGCACAGATACGCAGTATTTT
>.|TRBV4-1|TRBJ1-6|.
CASSQDSSGRERSPLHF
TGCGCCAGCAGCCAAGACTCGTCGGGAAGGGAGCGTTCACCCCTCCACTTT
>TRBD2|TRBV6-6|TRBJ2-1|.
CASSQRDGHEQFF
TGTGCCAGCAGTCAGCGGGACGGCCATGAGCAGTTCTTC
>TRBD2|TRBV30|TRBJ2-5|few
CAWSRLAGPQETQYF
TGTGCCTGGAGTAGACTAGCGGGTCCCCAAGAGACCCAGTACTTC
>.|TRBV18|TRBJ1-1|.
CASSPSGRGWTEAFF
TGTGCCAGCTCACCCTCGGGTCGGGGGTGGACTGAAGCTTTCTTT
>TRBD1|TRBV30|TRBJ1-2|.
CACYPTGVDGYTF
TGTGCCTGCTATCCGACAGGGGTGGATGGCTACACCTTC
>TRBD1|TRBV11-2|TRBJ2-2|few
CASSMTGMNTGELFF
TGTGCCAGCAGCATGACAGGGATGAACACCGGGGAGCTGTTTTTT
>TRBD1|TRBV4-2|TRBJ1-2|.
CASSPDRGINYGYTF
TGTGCCAGCAGCCCGGACAGGGGGATCAACTATGGCTACACCTTC
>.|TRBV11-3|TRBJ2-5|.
CASSLAGLLEETQYF
TGTGCCAGCAGCTTAGCAGGACTACTTGAAGAGACCCAGTACTTC
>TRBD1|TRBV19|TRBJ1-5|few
CATSRTGYNQPQHF
TGTGCCACCTCTCGGACAGGCTACAATCAGCCCCAGCATTTT